The T cell receptor beta chain described here comes from a study of blood T cell repertoires in COVID-19. For the study at large: Samples came from the United States, Italy and Spain, spanning acute and convalescent COVID-19. The analysed material was cDNA or gDNA that came from T cells, B-cell-depleted T cells, or PBMCs.

In the original processing: Estimates of nucleated cell counts were drawn from the amplification of reference gene primers. Produced via immunoSEQ multiplex PCR; TCRdb's table is partial and in-frame only. The V and J calls and clone size were taken over from that table, and D and trimming were inferred from the DNA. In the table there are roughly 97,000 clones, 90% of which are singletons. The V end lost 10 bases, the J end lost 2 bases, and 20 bases lay between the germline ends. Germline CDR1 and CDR2: SEHNR and FQNEAQ (reference sequence). The CDR3 has 15 amino acids. Material for sequencing was peripheral blood. The chain employs TRBV7-9 and TRBJ1-1; tentatively, D is TRBD1 (6 bases). The source of this sequence is a man in his 60s with acute or convalescent COVID-19. CDR3 residues: CATREVKGVNTEAFF. The CDR3 DNA follows: TGTGCCACCAGGGAGGTGAAGGGGGTAAACACTGAAGCTTTCTTT.